A selection of T cell receptor beta chains follows, all from one sample in a study of blood T cell repertoires in COVID-19. TCRdb keeps only in-frame clones here, not all; method: immunoSEQ multiplex PCR. The repertoire holds 400,000 or so clones, with 70% to 90% as singletons. Material for sequencing was peripheral blood. The receptor source for this set is a woman aged 40 to 50 with COVID-19, enrolled during active disease. Each CDR3 is given with its conserved first and last residue. Fields, in order: V gene, clone size, J gene, CDR3 protein. The size entry is marked missing in some rows and otherwise reads once, few, many or a size class.

TRBV4-3,-,TRBJ2-2,CASSQARNTGELFF
TRBV7-2,many,TRBJ2-2,CASSFRTGGTGELFF
TRBV28,-,TRBJ1-1,CASNRPAGNTEAFF
TRBV2,-,TRBJ2-7,CASSDPHRTGHAHEQYF
TRBV11-3,few,TRBJ2-2,CASSPPTGTSTGELFF
TRBV5-6,-,TRBJ2-7,CASARRGTYEQYF
TRBV4-3,-,TRBJ1-2,CASSQETGLSGYTF
TRBV19,-,TRBJ1-3,CASSASAGNTIYF
TRBV11-3,-,TRBJ2-5,CASSLDAGQETQYF
TRBV5-1,-,TRBJ1-4,CASRRGGAEKLFF
TRBV2,-,TRBJ1-3,CASSVFGQPDSGNTIYF
TRBV15,-,TRBJ1-1,CATSNQGYTEAFF
TRBV7-9,once,TRBJ1-5,CASSLSGAPQPQHF
TRBV5-4,-,TRBJ2-6,CASSPGGSGANVLTF
TRBV6-5,-,TRBJ1-2,CASRAGGASLGYTF
TRBV15,-,TRBJ1-2,CATSRDRVAGYTF
TRBV30,-,TRBJ1-4,CAWSVKGAEKLFF
TRBV5-6,-,TRBJ2-7,CASSFSTGNEQYF
TRBV6-5,-,TRBJ2-7,CASSLTGGMYEQYF
TRBV20-1,-,TRBJ1-1,CSASRGDNTEAFF
TRBV28,once,TRBJ1-1,CASRSSGGFEAFF
TRBV18,-,TRBJ1-6,CASSPPSTGGTSPLHF
TRBV5-6,-,TRBJ1-1,CASSWPGQGNTEAFF
TRBV18,-,TRBJ2-4,CASSLAQAKNIQYF
TRBV6-6,-,TRBJ1-4,CASSPRKVLNEKLFF